These 4 T cell receptor beta chains came from one sample sequenced in a study of T-cell reconstitution after alpha-beta-depleted transplantation in children. TCRbeta library preparation incorporated unique molecular identifiers. TCRdb analysed the PCR reads with MiXCR anew, one entry per CDR3 protein. The table includes 300,000 to 400,000 distinct CDR3 sequences, around 15% detected once. The sequencing used PBMCs, mostly from graft donor cells, collected 360 days after TCRalphabeta/CD19-depleted stem cell transplant. The source of these receptors is a male patient aged 2-9 years who had a stem cell transplant for acute lymphoblastic leukemia, so the T cells may come from the graft donor.

This clonotype occurred a few times. The chain couples TRBV9 to TRBJ1-2, with a possible D match to TRBD1 (5 bases). CDR1 is SGDLS, CDR2 YYNGEE, per germline. There are 14 residues in the CDR3. V was cut by 6 bases and J by 4 bases, with 16 bases left in between. CDR3 loop: CASTIKGIPYGYTF. The CDR3 region has the DNA TGTGCCAGCACCATTAAGGGGATCCCCTATGGCTACACCTTC.

This clonotype was seen only a few times. The V call is TRBV5-1, the J call TRBJ1-1, with TRBD1 identical over 8 bases. Per the germline V gene, CDR1 is SGHRS and CDR2 is YFSETQ. This CDR3 spans 13 amino acids. The J segment lost 4 bases and the V segment lost 5 bases, leaving 4 bases of the junction unmatched. For the CDR3, the DNA is TGCGCCAGCAGTTGGGGACAGGCCACTGAAGCTTTCTTT. Protein sequence: CASSWGQATEAFF.

This clonotype was observed many times. J is TRBJ1-1 and V is TRBV5-1; 8 nucleotides align to TRBD1. V was clipped by 3 bases and J by 0 bases; unmatched bases: 7. The CDR3 extends over 16 amino acids. CDR1 is SGHRS, CDR2 YFSETQ, per germline. CDR3 loop: CASSYRTGPMNTEAFF. The CDR3, as DNA: TGCGCCAGCAGCTACCGGACAGGGCCGATGAACACTGAAGCTTTCTTT. The full variable domain, its missing parts supplied by reference TRBV5-1 and TRBJ1-1, is KAGVTQTPRYLIKTRGQQVTLSCSPISGHRSVSWYQQTPGQGLQFLFEYFSETQRNKGNFPGRFSGRQFSNSRSEMNVSTLELGDSALYLCASSYRTGPMNTEAFFGQGTRLTVV.

This sequence joins TRBV29-1 and TRBJ1-1; the match to TRBD1 covers 9 bases. V lost 4 bases and J lost 5; bases outside the gene matches: 8. The CDR3 contains 14 residues. CDR1 SQVTM and CDR2 ANQGSEA come from the germline V gene. The CDR3, as DNA: TGCAGCGTTGGCCGCAACAGGGGGCTGACTGAAGCTTTCTTT. Amino acid sequence: CSVGRNRGLTEAFF.